This TCR beta chain was sequenced for a study of siplizumab effects on memory and regulatory T cells (dated by TCRdb to the late 2010s). Broadly, across the study: The study examined how the anti-CD2 antibody siplizumab affects alloreactive T-cell subsets in allogeneic mixed lymphocyte reactions built from human PBMCs.

CDR1 and CDR2 are drawn from the germline V gene: MGHRA, YSYEKL. V lost 4 bases and J lost 5 bases, and the count of bases not matched to a germline gene is 8. Taken from cysteine to phenylalanine, the CDR3 has 15 residues. Only the CDR3 part of the read is kept: 45 bases, read in frame from the first base. The method behind the library was the immunoSEQ multiplex PCR assay. Roughly 100,000 TCR templates per sample were assayed on the deep sequencing platform. Genomic DNA extracted from sorted T cells was the material used for TCRbeta CDR3 sequencing. Processing in the source paper ran as follows. The R programming language was used for clonal analysis of the TCRbeta CDR3 data. Comparing unstimulated samples against CFSE-low samples taken after the reaction was how alloreactive CD4+ and CD8+ clones were defined. Regulatory or non-regulatory origin was assigned to alloreactive CD4+ clones by matching of sequences to sorted unstimulated Treg and non-Treg repertoires. TCRdb re-hosts the immuneACCESS table, in-frame sequences only. Its copies lack some clones; in the studies checked, an unresolved V gene accounts for under half of them, and the cause for the rest is not known. V and J calls and clone size come straight from that table; D and trimming were deduced from the DNA. In this sample the table shows around 110,000 clones, around 94% of which occur a single time. The ten most abundant clones make up roughly 1.7% of the sample.

Note on this clone: Its antigen remains unidentified. Base qualities were left out, and no much larger clone turns up one base away.

Findings and caveats that apply to the study as a whole: For roughly 80-97% of proliferating CD4+ or CD8+ clones, no naive or memory phenotype could be assigned. Of the alloreactive CD4+ clones that could be mapped, the Treg-derived share averaged about 63% with siplizumab compared with about 27% in control reactions. Sequences below about 10^-5 frequency were poorly captured, so only a minor fraction of alloreactive clones could be mapped to unstimulated subsets. Greater diversity appeared to be present in unstimulated naive T cells than in memory T cells, and a substantial contribution to the alloresponse seemed to be made by naive cells. Siplizumab significantly lowered the cumulative frequency of alloreactive sequences that could be traced to unstimulated CD4+ memory T cells. Whether proliferating Tregs from siplizumab cultures were suppressive was not functionally confirmed.

Sorted unstimulated T cells and proliferating T cells recovered from mixed lymphocyte reactions were subjected to TCRbeta CDR3 sequencing. Fresh whole blood from over eight HLA-typed healthy donors served as the source for isolating PBMCs. To map where alloreactive clones came from, CD4+ non-regulatory T cells in the unstimulated state were FACS-sorted. This TCR was sampled from a human donor in good health. The material sequenced was non-Treg CD4+ T cells sorted from blood. The cell subset or site label corresponds to: FACS-sorted unstimulated CD4+ non-regulatory T cells. The receptor chain draws on TRBV4-1 and TRBJ2-3; the central 8 bases match TRBD2. The CDR3 reads CASSRGTGGRDTQYF. At the DNA level, the sequence is TGCGCCAGCAGCCGTGGAACGGGGGGGCGAGATACGCAGTATTTT.